One and the same sample provided the 22 T cell receptor beta chains below, sequenced in a study of T cells in Graves' hyperthyroidism and ophthalmopathy. Amplification targeted TCR beta CDR3 regions from RNA transcripts. During a first-round RT-PCR of the TCR CDR3, the HTBI primer set was used. TCRdb fed the multiplex PCR reads into MiXCR, producing one record per CDR3 protein. The sample holds 500,000 to 650,000 distinct CDR3 sequences; roughly 14% are singletons and the top ten take around an eighth. Sequencing was done on a sample of blood. The receptor source for this set is a woman in her 50s with Graves' ophthalmopathy.

The V and J genes are TRBV24-1 and TRBJ2-3, with D unresolved. This CDR3 region has 14 residues. Germline-derived CDR1 and CDR2 are KGHDR and SFDVKD. Trimming left V 4 bases short and J 0 bases short, with 7 bases between. The CDR3 spells CATSEVDSTDTQYF. CDR3 nucleotides: TGTGCCACCAGTGAGGTGGACAGCACAGATACGCAGTATTTT.

This clonotype was picked up many times. This chain uses TRBV18 with TRBJ2-1, with a tentative D call TRBD2 (6 bases). From germline, CDR1 is KGHSH and CDR2 LQKENI. The CDR3 loop spans 15 amino acids. V was clipped by 3 bases and J by 12 bases, with 21 bases between them. The CDR3 protein is CASSPEGMSPRRQFF. The CDR3 bases are TGTGCCAGCTCACCGGAGGGGATGTCCCCCCGACGGCAGTTCTTC.

This clonotype was detected only a few times. The V call is TRBV5-1, the J call TRBJ1-5; tentatively, D is TRBD1 (6 bases). The germline V and J ends were trimmed by 4 bases and 7 bases, with 21 bases remaining between them. The germline V gene has CDR1 SGHRS and CDR2 YFSETQ. This CDR3 has 16 amino acids. The CDR3 protein is CASSPGVLQGLQPQHF. The CDR3 DNA follows: TGCGCCAGCAGCCCCGGGGTTTTACAGGGTCTACAGCCCCAGCATTTT.

The V call is TRBV6-1, the J call TRBJ2-7; perhaps TRBD1 as D (6 bases). The CDR3 covers 13 residues. The germline gives CDR1 MNHNS, CDR2 SASEGT. V shed 1 base and J shed 9 bases, with 13 bases lying between them. This chain's CDR3 is CASSEGQAAVQYF. CDR3 DNA: TGTGCCAGCAGTGAAGGACAGGCAGCGGTGCAGTACTTC.

This clonotype was detected many times. The rearrangement joins TRBV6-1 to TRBJ2-2, with 10 bases that match TRBD2. Germline V gene data show CDR1 as MNHNS and CDR2 as SASEGT. The J segment lost 0 bases and the V segment lost 5 bases, leaving 9 bases of the junction unmatched. This CDR3 comprises 18 residues. The CDR3 here is CASSTPGLAGANTGELFF. CDR3 coding DNA: TGTGCCAGCAGTACGCCCGGGCTAGCGGGAGCGAACACCGGGGAGCTGTTTTTT.

This clonotype has a count of ten or more. The chain links TRBV7-9 to TRBJ2-1, with TRBD2 matching over 9 bases. This CDR3 has 16 residues. CDR1 and CDR2 (germline): SEHNR, FQNEAQ (reference sequence). V was pared by 5 bases and J by 7 bases, with 12 bases of the junction left unmatched. CDR3 residues: CASSPRGSGSSNEQFF. As DNA, the CDR3 is TGTGCCAGCAGCCCCCGTGGTAGCGGGAGTTCTAATGAGCAGTTCTTC.

This clonotype was counted ten times or more. The genes are TRBV27 and TRBJ2-7, with 10 nucleotides matching TRBD2. The J segment lost 0 bases and the V segment lost 2 bases, leaving 7 bases of the junction unmatched. CDR1 and CDR2 (germline): MNHEY, SMNVEV (reference sequence). This CDR3 spans 17 amino acids. The DNA of the CDR3 is TGTGCCAGCAGTTTACGTTCGCCTAGCGGGAGCTCCTACGAGCAGTACTTC. Translating it yields CASSLRSPSGSSYEQYF.

Concerning this clonotype itself: Possible read error: a much larger clone is one base away. The chain has TRBV7-9 and TRBJ1-5; 7 bases match TRBD1. The CDR3 covers 14 residues. CDR1 and CDR2 (germline): SEHNR, FQNEAQ (reference sequence). After removal of 7 bases from V and 3 bases from J, the junction contained 6 bases not matched to a gene. This CDR3 is CASILTGINQPQHF. For the CDR3, the DNA is TGTGCCAGCATCTTGACAGGGATCAATCAGCCCCAGCATTTT.

V usage is TRBV28 and J usage is TRBJ2-6; 9 nucleotides agree with TRBD1. Germline loops: CDR1 MDHEN, CDR2 SYDVKM. After removal of 6 bases from V and 1 base from J, the junction contained 10 bases not matched to a gene. The CDR3 runs 18 residues. CDR3 bases: TGTGCCAGCAGCACCCACAGGGGGCGATCTTCTGGGGCCAACGTCCTGACTTTC. Protein sequence: CASSTHRGRSSGANVLTF.

In this sample, this clonotype turned up many times. The DNA of the CDR3 is TGCGCCAGCAGCGTACCGGGACAGCAGGATTCACCCCTCCACTTT. Translated, it gives CASSVPGQQDSPLHF. The chain links TRBV5-1 to TRBJ1-6; 7 nucleotides match TRBD1. The CDR3 length is 15 residues. V lost 4 bases, J lost 8 bases, and 9 bases stayed unmatched. CDR1 and CDR2 (germline): SGHRS, YFSETQ.

This clonotype was recorded many times. This rearrangement joins TRBV12-3 or TRBV12-4 to TRBJ2-7; TRBD2 aligns across 10 bases. This CDR3 is 16 amino acids long. The trim removed 3 bases at V and 4 bases at J, leaving 9 bases unmatched. This CDR3 is CASSFLGTSGAYEQYF. The DNA of the CDR3 is TGTGCCAGCAGTTTCTTGGGTACTAGCGGGGCTTACGAGCAGTACTTC.

This clonotype was observed at least ten times. The chain carries TRBV14 and TRBJ2-2, with no clear D. Germline-derived CDR1 and CDR2 are SGHDN and FVKESK. V was trimmed by 2 bases and J by 4 bases, leaving 11 bases between them. This CDR3 is built from 15 residues. CDR3 sequence: CASSQTSIPTGELFF. The CDR3 region has the DNA TGTGCCAGCAGCCAAACTTCCATTCCCACCGGGGAGCTGTTTTTT.

This chain joins TRBV24-1 and TRBJ2-3; D uncertain. Looked up from germline, CDR1 is KGHDR and CDR2 is SFDVKD. This CDR3 region has 13 residues. The V and J ends lost 2 bases and 2 bases respectively, with 4 bases between them. CDR3 DNA sequence: TGTGCCACCAGTGATTATTACACAGATACGCAGTATTTT. Amino acids: CATSDYYTDTQYF.

Remarks on this clonotype: A much larger clone lies a single base off, so this may be a read error. This chain uses TRBV6-5 with TRBJ2-2, with TRBD1 as a possible D gene (6 bases). The CDR3 consists of 16 residues. Looked up from germline, CDR1 is MNHEY and CDR2 is SVGAGI. Here the CDR3 DNA reads TGTGCCGGCAGTTACTCGACCAGGGGCTTCACCGGGGAGCTGTTTTTT. Translation gives CAGSYSTRGFTGELFF.

This chain uses TRBV27 with TRBJ2-7; TRBD2 matches at 10 bases. Trimming at V came to 3 bases and at J to 5 bases, leaving 7 bases not matched to a gene. This CDR3 has 15 residues. Per the germline V gene, CDR1 is MNHEY and CDR2 is SMNVEV (reference sequence). CDR3 amino acids: CASSFSLAGVDEQYF. CDR3 in DNA: TGTGCCAGCAGTTTTTCTCTAGCGGGAGTAGACGAGCAGTACTTC.

Ten or more counts support this clonotype. The chain couples TRBV28 to TRBJ1-2; tentative D call: TRBD1 (6 bases). V lost 2 bases and J 1 base, leaving 8 bases between the germline ends. The germline CDR1 and CDR2 sequences are MDHEN and SYDVKM. This CDR3 region has 14 residues. Written as DNA, the CDR3 is TGTGCCAGCAGTTTAGGACAGCTTAACTATGGCTACACCTTC. It codes for CASSLGQLNYGYTF.

The V gene is TRBV20-1, the J gene TRBJ2-2; D is possibly TRBD2 (5 bases). Trimming shortened V by 5 bases and J by 8 bases, and 18 bases separated the two germline ends. This CDR3 is built from 14 residues. The V gene's germline CDR1 is DFQATT and CDR2 SNEGSKA (reference sequence). As DNA, the CDR3 is TGCAGTGCTGGCTCCGGGAACCCTGCAGGGGAGCTGTTTTTT. It codes for CSAGSGNPAGELFF.

This clonotype was seen only a few times. The CDR3 region is CASSEDQGIGNTIYF. The CDR3 region has the DNA TGTGCCAGCAGTGAAGATCAGGGTATTGGAAACACCATATATTTT. The chain combines TRBV6-1 with TRBJ1-3; TRBD1 is a possible D gene (5 bases). Trimming cost V 1 base and J 3 bases, with 10 bases left between them. CDR3 size: 15 residues. Germline V gives CDR1 MNHNS, CDR2 SASEGT.

This chain joins TRBV9 and TRBJ2-5; 13 positions match TRBD2. The CDR3 length is 16 residues. CDR1 is SGDLS, CDR2 YYNGEE, per germline. The ends lost 3 bases at V and 5 bases at J; junction bases unmatched: 7. As DNA, the CDR3 is TGTGCCAGCAGCGCGGGGACTAGCGGGAATCGGGAGACCCAGTACTTC. Translation: CASSAGTSGNRETQYF.

Comment on this clonotype: Since a much larger clone is just one base distant, this may be a read error. The chain combines TRBV27 with TRBJ1-1; the D is unclear. The CDR3 covers 16 residues. From germline, CDR1 is MNHEY and CDR2 SMNVEV (reference sequence). CDR3 loop: CASSFLKDSGSTEAFF. For the CDR3, the DNA is TGCGCCAGCAGTTTTTTAAAGGATAGTGGGAGCACTGAAGCTTTCTTT.

The V call is TRBV2, the J call TRBJ1-1; D unresolved. Germline V lookup: CDR1 SNHLY, CDR2 FYNNEI. The germline V and J ends were trimmed by 7 bases and 1 base, with 7 bases remaining between them. There are 12 residues in the CDR3. The CDR3 loop is CASKGANTEAFF. The CDR3, as DNA: TGTGCCAGCAAAGGCGCGAACACTGAAGCTTTCTTT.

The chain recombines TRBV10-3 with TRBJ2-1, with 14 bases aligning to TRBD2. Germline CDR1 ENHRY, CDR2 SYGVKD. The CDR3 is made up of 15 amino acids. V lost 7 bases to trimming and J lost 9 bases; unmatched junction nucleotides: 8. The CDR3 nucleotides read TGTGCCATCAATAAGGGACTAGCGGGAGTCGGTGAGCAGTTCTTC. Amino acids: CAINKGLAGVGEQFF.